This entry lists 11 T cell receptor beta chains sequenced from one sample in a study of cytomegalovirus exposure and HLA in healthy donors. The primer mix had 60 Vbeta and 13 Jbeta primers. TCRdb's copy holds only in-frame clones and misses some; the assay was immunoSEQ multiplex PCR. In total, the table holds 90,000 to 130,000 clones. Sequencing was performed on PBMCs. These receptors were taken from a man aged 25 to 40 in good health and CMV-seronegative.

This chain links TRBV2 with TRBJ2-2, with D perhaps TRBD1 (6 bases). CDR1 is SNHLY and CDR2 is FYNNEI in the germline V gene. This CDR3 comprises 14 residues. The ends were cut back, 5 bases at V and 4 bases at J, with 11 bases in the middle. This CDR3 is CASSPYRATGELFF. CDR3 sequence (DNA): TGTGCCAGCAGTCCCTACAGGGCCACCGGGGAGCTGTTTTTT.

J is TRBJ1-1 and V is TRBV5-1; possibly TRBD1 for D (6 bases). Trimming removed 0 bases from V and 2 bases from J, with 11 bases in between. The CDR3 is 15 amino acids. CDR1 is SGHRS and CDR2 is YFSETQ in the germline V gene. CDR3 sequence: CASSLGQQGNTEAFF. The CDR3 nucleotides are TGCGCCAGCAGCTTGGGGCAACAGGGAAACACTGAAGCTTTCTTT.

V is TRBV7-6 and J is TRBJ2-2; TRBD2 agrees at 14 bases. Germline values: CDR1 SGHVS, CDR2 FNYEAQ. Losses at the gene ends were 4 bases for V and 3 bases for J; bases not matched to a gene: 7. CDR3 length: 18 amino acids. The CDR3 spells CASSSLGLAGGYTGELFF. For the CDR3, the DNA is TGTGCCAGCAGCTCTCTCGGACTAGCGGGGGGATACACCGGGGAGCTGTTTTTT.

The chain couples TRBV5-1 to TRBJ2-3, with D perhaps TRBD2 (5 bases). Germline CDR1 SGHRS, CDR2 YFSETQ. The CDR3 is made up of 15 amino acids. The V gene lost 2 bases and the J gene lost 2 bases, with 12 bases spanning the gap. The CDR3 sequence: CASSLGAANTDTQYF. The CDR3 region has the DNA TGCGCCAGCAGCTTAGGAGCGGCTAACACAGATACGCAGTATTTT.

The CDR3 region has the DNA TGCGCCAGCTCTCGGACAGGGTTCGACTATGGCTACACCTTC. Translation: CASSRTGFDYGYTF. The chain employs TRBV5-1 and TRBJ1-2; 8 bases are shared with TRBD1. The trim removed 7 bases at V and 3 bases at J, leaving 8 bases unmatched. This CDR3 has 14 amino acids. From germline, CDR1 is SGHRS and CDR2 YFSETQ.

The chain employs TRBV5-1 and TRBJ2-7; D is unclear. V lost 0 bases and J lost 3, with 7 bases in between. CDR3 length: 13 amino acids. The germline V gene has CDR1 SGHRS and CDR2 YFSETQ. CDR3 nucleotide sequence: TGCGCCAGCAGCTTGGTTCGGAGCTACGAGCAGTACTTC. It is translated as CASSLVRSYEQYF.

The chain uses TRBV6-6 and TRBJ1-1; 7 bases fit TRBD1. From germline, CDR1 is MNHNY and CDR2 SVGAGI (reference sequence). The CDR3 contains 15 residues. Germline trimming cut 2 bases from V and 1 base from J; bases unmatched to any gene: 4. The CDR3 loop reads CASSYRGHQNTEAFF. The CDR3 DNA reads as TGTGCCAGCAGTTACAGGGGGCATCAGAACACTGAAGCTTTCTTT.

The CDR3 loop reads CASSLSRLETQYF. CDR3 nucleotides: TGTGCCAGCTCCCTATCACGGTTGGAGACCCAGTACTTC. This chain connects TRBV6-5 to TRBJ2-5; no clear D. The CDR3 consists of 13 residues. V dropped 8 bases and J dropped 5 bases, with 15 bases sitting between them. Germline lookup yields CDR1 MNHEY and CDR2 SVGAGI.

CDR3 residues: CASSTKTGSGTDTQYF. The CDR3 nucleotides are TGTGCCAGCAGCACCAAGACAGGATCTGGGACAGATACGCAGTATTTT. This chain links TRBV14 with TRBJ2-3; the D gene is possibly TRBD1 (6 bases). V was cut by 5 bases and J by 3 bases, with 18 bases left in between. Germline V gene lookup returns CDR1 SGHDN and CDR2 FVKESK. The CDR3 covers 16 residues.

Remarks on this clone: Other DNA sequences in this specimen translate into the identical CDR3. The V call is TRBV5-1, the J call TRBJ1-5; D may be TRBD1 (5 bases). Per the germline V gene, CDR1 is SGHRS and CDR2 is YFSETQ. Trimming removed 4 bases from V and 5 bases from J, with 13 bases in between. The CDR3 covers 14 residues. The CDR3 reads CASSLGGGDQPQHF. CDR3 DNA: TGCGCCAGCAGCCTGGGGGGAGGGGATCAGCCCCAGCATTTT.

The CDR3 spells CSARPQETQYF. CDR3 nucleotide sequence: TGCAGTGCTAGACCTCAAGAGACCCAGTACTTC. V gene TRBV20-1 combines with J gene TRBJ2-5; D call uncertain. CDR1 is DFQATT, CDR2 SNEGSKA, per germline (reference sequence). V was pared by 2 bases and J by 2 bases, with 3 bases between. This CDR3 has 11 residues.